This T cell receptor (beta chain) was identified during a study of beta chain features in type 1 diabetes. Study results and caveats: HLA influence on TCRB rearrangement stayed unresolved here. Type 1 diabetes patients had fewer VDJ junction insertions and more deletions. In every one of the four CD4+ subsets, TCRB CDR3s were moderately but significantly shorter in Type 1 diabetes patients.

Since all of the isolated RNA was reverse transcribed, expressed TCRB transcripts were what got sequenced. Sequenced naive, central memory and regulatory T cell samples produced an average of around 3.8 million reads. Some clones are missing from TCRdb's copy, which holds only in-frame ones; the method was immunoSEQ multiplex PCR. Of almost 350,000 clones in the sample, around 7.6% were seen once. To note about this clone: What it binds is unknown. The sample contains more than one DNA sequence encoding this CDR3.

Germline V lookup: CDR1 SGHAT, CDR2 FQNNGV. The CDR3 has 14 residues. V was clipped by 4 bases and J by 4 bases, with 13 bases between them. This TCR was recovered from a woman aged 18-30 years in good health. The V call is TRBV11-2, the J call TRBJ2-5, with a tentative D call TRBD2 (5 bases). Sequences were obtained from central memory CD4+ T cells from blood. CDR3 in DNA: TGTGCCAGCAGCTACTCGGGGTATGGAGAGACCCAGTACTTC. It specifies CASSYSGYGETQYF.